This T cell receptor (beta chain) originates from a study of blood T cell repertoires in COVID-19. At the level of the study: Acute and convalescent COVID-19 specimens originated in the United States, Italy and Spain.

The ends were cut back, 5 bases at V and 4 bases at J, with 5 bases in the middle. There are 12 residues in the CDR3. CDR1 and CDR2 (germline): SEHNR, FQNEAQ (reference sequence). The assay was immunoSEQ multiplex PCR, and TCRdb's table has in-frame clones only and misses some. The sample carries approximately 75,000 clones, approximately 82% recorded once. This receptor was obtained from a woman aged 80 or over with acute or convalescent COVID-19. J is TRBJ2-2 and V is TRBV7-9; D is uncertain. The sample was peripheral blood. The CDR3 here is CASSLSTGELFF. CDR3 bases: TGTGCCAGCAGCCTAAGCACCGGGGAGCTGTTTTTT.